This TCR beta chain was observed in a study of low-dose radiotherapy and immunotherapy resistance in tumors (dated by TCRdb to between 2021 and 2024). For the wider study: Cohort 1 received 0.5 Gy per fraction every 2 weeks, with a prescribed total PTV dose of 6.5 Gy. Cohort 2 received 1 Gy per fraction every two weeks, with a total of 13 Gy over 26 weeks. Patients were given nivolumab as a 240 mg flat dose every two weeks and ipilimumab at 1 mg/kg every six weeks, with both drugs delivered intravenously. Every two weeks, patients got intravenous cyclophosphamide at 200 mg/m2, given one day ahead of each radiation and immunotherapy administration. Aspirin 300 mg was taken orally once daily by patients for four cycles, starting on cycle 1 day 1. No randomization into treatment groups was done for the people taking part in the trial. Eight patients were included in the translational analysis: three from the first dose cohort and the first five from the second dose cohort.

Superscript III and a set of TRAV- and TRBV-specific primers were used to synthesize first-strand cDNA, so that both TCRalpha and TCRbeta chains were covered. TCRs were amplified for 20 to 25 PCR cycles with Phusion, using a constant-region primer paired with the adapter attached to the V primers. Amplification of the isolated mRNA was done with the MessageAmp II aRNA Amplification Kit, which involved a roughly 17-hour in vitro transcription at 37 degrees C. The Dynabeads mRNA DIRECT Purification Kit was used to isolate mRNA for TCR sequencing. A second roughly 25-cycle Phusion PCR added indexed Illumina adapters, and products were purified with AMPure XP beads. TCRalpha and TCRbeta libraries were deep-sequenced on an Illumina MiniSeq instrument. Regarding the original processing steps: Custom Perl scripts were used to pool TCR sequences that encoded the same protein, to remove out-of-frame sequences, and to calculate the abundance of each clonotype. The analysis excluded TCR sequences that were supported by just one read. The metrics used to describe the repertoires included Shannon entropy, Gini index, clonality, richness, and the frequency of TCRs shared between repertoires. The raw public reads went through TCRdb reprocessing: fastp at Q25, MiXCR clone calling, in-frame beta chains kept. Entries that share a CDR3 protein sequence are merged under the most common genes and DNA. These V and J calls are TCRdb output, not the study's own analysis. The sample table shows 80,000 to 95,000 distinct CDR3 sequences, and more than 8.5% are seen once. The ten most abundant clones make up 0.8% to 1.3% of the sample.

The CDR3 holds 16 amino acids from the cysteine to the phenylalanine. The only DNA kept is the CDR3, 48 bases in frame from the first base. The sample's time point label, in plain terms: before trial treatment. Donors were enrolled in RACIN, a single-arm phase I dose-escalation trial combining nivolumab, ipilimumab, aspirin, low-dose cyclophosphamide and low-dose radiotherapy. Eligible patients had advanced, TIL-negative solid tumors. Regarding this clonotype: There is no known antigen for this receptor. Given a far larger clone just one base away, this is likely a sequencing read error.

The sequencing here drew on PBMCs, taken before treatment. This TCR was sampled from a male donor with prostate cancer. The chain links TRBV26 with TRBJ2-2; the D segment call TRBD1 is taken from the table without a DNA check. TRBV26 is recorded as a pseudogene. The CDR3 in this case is CASSFPGGSSTGEPFF. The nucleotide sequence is TGTGCCAGCAGTTTTCCGGGGGGCAGTAGCACCGGGGAGCCGTTTTTT.